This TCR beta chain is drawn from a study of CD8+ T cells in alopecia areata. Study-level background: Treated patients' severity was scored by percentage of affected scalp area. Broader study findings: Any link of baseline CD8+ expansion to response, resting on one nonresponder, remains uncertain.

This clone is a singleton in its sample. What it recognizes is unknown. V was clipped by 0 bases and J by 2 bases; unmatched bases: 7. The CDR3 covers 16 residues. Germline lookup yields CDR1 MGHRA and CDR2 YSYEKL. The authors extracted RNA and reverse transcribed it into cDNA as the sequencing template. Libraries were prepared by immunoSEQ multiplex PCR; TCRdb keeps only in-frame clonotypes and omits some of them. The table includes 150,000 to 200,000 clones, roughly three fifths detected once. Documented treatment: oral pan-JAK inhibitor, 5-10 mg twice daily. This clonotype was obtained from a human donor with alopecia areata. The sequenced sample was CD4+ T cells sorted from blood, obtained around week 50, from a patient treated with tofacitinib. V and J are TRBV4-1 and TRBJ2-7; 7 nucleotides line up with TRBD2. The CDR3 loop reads CASSQDPGGTPYEQYF. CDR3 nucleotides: TGCGCCAGCAGCCAAGATCCCGGGGGGACCCCCTACGAGCAGTACTTC.